The rows below give T cell receptor beta chains drawn from one sample of a study of T-cell reconstitution after alpha-beta-depleted transplantation in children. TCRdb used MiXCR to reprocess the PCR reads, holding one entry per CDR3 protein. The sample carries 750,000 to 950,000 distinct CDR3 sequences, approximately 15% recorded once. The sequencing here drew on PBMCs, mostly from graft donor cells, taken 360 days after TCRalphabeta/CD19-depleted stem cell transplant. These receptors all stem from a male patient younger than 18 who had a stem cell transplant for acute lymphoblastic leukemia, so the T cells may come from the graft donor. The CDR3 runs from the conserved cysteine through the conserved F or W. Each record gives: D gene, clone size, V gene, J gene, CDR3 DNA, CDR3 protein. The D gene is left open where the match is weak. Expanded clones get a size class; other rows say once, few or many, or leave the size out.

-	few	TRBV9	TRBJ2-3	TGTGCCAGCAGCGTAGCGGGCAGGACCACAGATACGCAGTATTTT	CASSVAGRTTDTQYF
-	few	TRBV5-5	TRBJ2-2	TGTGCCAGCAGCTTGGCTATCCGAGGGGGTAGCACCGGGGAGCTGTTTTTT	CASSLAIRGGSTGELFF
-	-	TRBV19	TRBJ1-5	TGTGCCAGTAGTATCAGGCAGGGGAAAGATCAGCCCCAGCATTTT	CASSIRQGKDQPQHF
-	few	TRBV4-2	TRBJ1-6	-	CASSQDFGQGAEF
TRBD2	-	TRBV5-1	TRBJ2-3	TGCGCCAGCAGCTACCGGACTAGCGGGAGACAAAGTGATACGCAGTATTTT	CASSYRTSGRQSDTQYF
TRBD2	-	TRBV20-1	TRBJ2-2	TGCAGTGCCACGTCGGCGGGAGGGGCGAACACCGGGGAGCTGTTTTTT	CSATSAGGANTGELFF
-	-	TRBV7-9	TRBJ1-1	TGTGCCAGCAGCTTAGCAGAGGGTTTCTTT	CASSLAEGFF
-	-	TRBV29-1	TRBJ1-2	TGCAGCGTTGATAGGGGGTTTGGGAACTATGGCTACACCTTC	CSVDRGFGNYGYTF
TRBD2	many	TRBV7-9	TRBJ2-1	TGTGCCAGCAGCCTTAGCGGGTGGGAAGCCTACAATGAGCAGTTCTTC	CASSLSGWEAYNEQFF
TRBD1	few	TRBV29-1	TRBJ2-7	TGCGCCGGGACGGGACAGGGGCCCTACGAGCAGTACTTC	CAGTGQGPYEQYF
-	-	TRBV7-3	TRBJ2-1	TGTGCCAGCAGCTTAACCGGTCCAAACAGGGCCGGCCCACAGTTCTTC	CASSLTGPNRAGPQFF
-	-	TRBV12-3/TRBV12-4	TRBJ1-2	TGTGCCAGCAGTTTTGTTGGTTATGGCTACACCTTC	CASSFVGYGYTF
-	-	TRBV12-3/TRBV12-4	TRBJ2-1	TGTGCCAGCAGCCTGAGTTACCCTTTCCGGACCCACAATGAGCAGTTCTTC	CASSLSYPFRTHNEQFF
TRBD2	-	TRBV11-1	TRBJ2-5	TGTGCCAGCAGCTCGCCCGGGACTAGCGGCTCCCCTGACCAAGAGACCCAGTACTTC	CASSSPGTSGSPDQETQYF
-	many	TRBV5-1	TRBJ2-3	TGCGCCAGCAGCTGGACCACAGGGATCCGGACAGATACGCAGTATTTT	CASSWTTGIRTDTQYF